This TCR beta chain was recorded in a study of CD8+ T cells in alopecia areata. A note on this clone: The antigen is undetermined.

The treatment: oral pan-JAK inhibitor, 5-10 mg twice daily. Reverse transcribed after extraction, RNA yielded cDNA as the sequencing template. TCRdb's copy holds only in-frame clones and misses some; the assay was immunoSEQ multiplex PCR. Of approximately 100,000 clones listed, approximately 90% are singletons. Study-wide findings and caveats: Within the top 100, expanded CD8+ clones significantly decreased with tofacitinib, as did scalp clonality.

The clonotype comes from a human donor with alopecia areata. This sample comprised CD8+ T cells sorted from blood, obtained around week 30, from a patient treated with tofacitinib.

CDR3 amino acids: CSVGDRGPFEQYF. The CDR3 DNA is TGCAGCGTTGGGGACAGGGGACCTTTCGAGCAGTACTTC. The chain couples TRBV29-1 to TRBJ2-5; 10 bases agree with TRBD1. The J call could be wrong; TRBJ2-7 is a better fit for the DNA end. The germline V gene encodes CDR1 SQVTM and CDR2 ANQGSEA. This CDR3 has 13 amino acids.